This entry concerns a single TCR beta chain. It has no known antigen specificity. Sequence at one end of the junction differs from germline and may be a read error. This entry belongs to a study of blood T cells in healthy people across ages (dated by TCRdb to 2015 to 2017). Turning to the overall study: In model experiments, roughly one uniquely barcoded TCR beta cDNA molecule per two T cells was captured by template switching. The study measured age-related changes in TCR beta repertoire diversity using deep sequencing normalized with unique cDNA molecular identifiers. The donors were divided into four age groups: young (average roughly 15 years), middle-aged (about 40), aged (approximately 59) and long-lived (roughly 82). To avoid experimental bias, donors of different ages were distributed randomly across sequencing lanes. Using the same blood draw, the study looked at two additional independent replicas of 1 million unique cDNA reads for two donors, one aged 18 to 30 and the other aged 80 or older. What the work shows at the level of the full study, not this receptor alone: Because profiling used bulk unsorted PBMCs, naive and antigen-experienced compartments could not be compared conclusively. Observed TCR beta diversity per million T cells fell roughly linearly with age, and a significant reduction was already apparent by age around 40. The percentage of naive T cells measured by flow cytometry correlated strongly with observed TCR beta diversity. Donor CMV infection status was unknown, potentially confounding age-related changes in expanded clonotypes. Compared with the aged group, the long-lived group had more naive CD4+ T cells, fewer expanded clones and increased TCR diversity, a pattern suggesting age selection. Estimates of total diversity based on one million sequenced T cells were considered lower bounds and underestimates.

The CDR3 runs 15 residues from the cysteine to the phenylalanine. Kept here is only the CDR3 DNA, which spans 45 bases and is read in frame from base 1. CDR1 and CDR2 are drawn from the germline V gene: ENHRY, SYGVKD. Receptors were amplified or captured by 5' RACE. Sequencer: Illumina HiSeq 2500. A second PCR of roughly 6 to 11 cycles was performed with a sample-barcoded 5' primer and a J-beta primer mix. A template-switch 5' adaptor carrying 12 random nucleotides introduced a unique molecular identifier onto each TCR beta cDNA molecule. Each sample yielded at least 2.5 million CDR3-containing paired-end reads. The Mint cDNA synthesis kit, primed by a TRBC-specific oligonucleotide, was used to synthesize first-strand cDNA from all RNA. After uracil-DNA glycosylase treatment, a first 18-cycle PCR used universal primers M1SS and BC2_uni_R on all cDNA. The original methods were these. For normalization, 1 million high-quality reads were randomly selected from each sample, with every read carrying a distinct molecular identifier. Reads with shared molecular identifiers were discarded instead of being binned into consensus sequences. MiTCR, with a Q25 quality threshold and the strictest error-elimination algorithm, was used for CDR3 identification, clonotype clustering and error correction. A nonparametric unseen species model using Euler transformation provided a lower-bound estimate of total TCR beta diversity. The public reads were run again by TCRdb, first through fastp at Q25 and then through MiXCR, and only productive beta chains were kept. Each CDR3 protein appears once, grouped with its most common genes and DNA. TCRdb's processing, not the study's, gives the V and J calls here. The sample records about 1.1 million distinct CDR3 sequences, more than 30% of which are singletons. The ten top clones hold about 12% of the sample.

The donors were 40 or so Caucasian individuals from Russia, aged about 6 to 100 years, who were systemically healthy. Around 9.7 milliliters of peripheral blood were collected from each donor into EDTA-treated Vacutainer tubes. Ficoll-Paque density-gradient centrifugation was used to isolate PBMCs, with at least 6 million per sample. Total RNA was extracted from PBMCs with Trizol reagent, with at least 5 micrograms obtained per sample. For every donor, flow cytometry on a PBMC aliquot measured the percentage of naive CD45RAhigh/CD27high T cells. The chain is made from TRBV10-3 and TRBJ2-3; TRBD2 is possibly the D segment (5 matching bases). This sequence originates from a man aged 18-30 years in good health. Specimen: blood. This receptor has the CDR3 CAFSGSSTYTDTQYF. The DNA is TGTGCCTTCAGTGGGTCTAGCACCTACACAGATACGCAGTATTTT.